This TCR beta chain was recovered during a study of T cell responses to AZD1222 COVID-19 vaccine. Whole-study findings and limits: Donors were chiefly white British, with a greater number of females, and clonal diversity was perhaps underestimated. Reports indicate that nearly half of spike-specific TCRs are directed at unmutated variant regions. Once two AZD1222 doses were given, Spike-specific TCR breadth and depth went up. CD4 TCRs linked to vaccination spanned spike, dominating at 160-218 and 743-854.

A note on this clone: Its antigen remains unidentified.

In germline, CDR1 is MNHEY, CDR2 SVGAGI. This CDR3 is built from 14 residues. Between the trimmed V and J ends, which lost 1 base and 4 bases, there was a span of 11 bases. Assay used: immunoSEQ multiplex PCR; TCRdb lists only in-frame clones, some missing. The sample includes under 150,000 clones, approximately 88% seen only once; the top ten take about 6%. The source material was peripheral blood, sampled 28 days after the second AZD1222 dose. The source of this sequence is an adult who received the AZD1222 COVID-19 vaccine. V is TRBV6-5 and J is TRBJ2-7; the D is unclear. The DNA for the CDR3 is TGTGCCAGCAGTTACTTGCAGGAACCATACGAGCAGTACTTC. Amino acid sequence: CASSYLQEPYEQYF.